This TCR beta chain was recovered during a study of shared clonotypes between healthy human individuals. The wider study: CD4 naive and memory got three plates each, CD8 naive two, CD8 memory one.

Naive CD8 populations comprised CD45RO-negative cells positively selected for CCR7, excluding terminally differentiated effector memory CD45RA+ cells. This clone has only one observation. The antigen remains unidentified. TCRdb keeps only in-frame clones here, not all; method: immunoSEQ multiplex PCR. The sample shows 2 million or so clones, less than 95% of them seen only once. Study-level results: Sorted-subset samples were not fully sequenced, rarefaction indicated.

Input material: naive CD8+ T cells sorted from blood. The sequence derives from a man younger than 35 in good health.

The CDR3 DNA follows: TGTGCCATCAGTGAGTCGGGATATAGCAATCAGCCCCAGCATTTT. Translated: CAISESGYSNQPQHF. The V gene is TRBV10-3, the J gene TRBJ1-5; D gene unclear. V lost 0 bases to trimming and J lost 0 bases, with 6 bases between them. Germline V gene sequence: CDR1 ENHRY, CDR2 SYGVKD. The CDR3 loop spans 15 amino acids.